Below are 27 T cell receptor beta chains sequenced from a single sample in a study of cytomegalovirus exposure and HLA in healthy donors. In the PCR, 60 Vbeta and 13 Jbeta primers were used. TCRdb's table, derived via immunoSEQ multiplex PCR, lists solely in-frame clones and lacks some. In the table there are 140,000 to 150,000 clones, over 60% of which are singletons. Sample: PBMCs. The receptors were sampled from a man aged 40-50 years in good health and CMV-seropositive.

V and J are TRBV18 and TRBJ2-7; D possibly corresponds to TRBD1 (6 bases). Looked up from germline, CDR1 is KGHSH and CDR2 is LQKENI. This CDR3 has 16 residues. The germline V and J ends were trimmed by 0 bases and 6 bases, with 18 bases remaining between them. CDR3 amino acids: CASSPPTDRQSSEQYF. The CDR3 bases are TGTGCCAGCTCACCACCTACGGACAGACAATCTTCCGAGCAGTACTTC.

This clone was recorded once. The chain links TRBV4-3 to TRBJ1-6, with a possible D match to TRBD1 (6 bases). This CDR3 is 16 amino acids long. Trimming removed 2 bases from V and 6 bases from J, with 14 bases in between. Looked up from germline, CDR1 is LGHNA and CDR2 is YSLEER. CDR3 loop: CASSQHRDNRNSPLHF. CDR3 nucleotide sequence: TGCGCCAGCAGCCAACACAGGGACAACCGTAATTCACCCCTCCACTTT.

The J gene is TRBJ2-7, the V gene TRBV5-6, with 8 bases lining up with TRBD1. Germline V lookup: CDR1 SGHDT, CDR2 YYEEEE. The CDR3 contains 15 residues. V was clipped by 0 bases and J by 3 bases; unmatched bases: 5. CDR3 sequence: CASSLAPGGSYEQYF. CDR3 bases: TGTGCCAGCAGCTTGGCCCCAGGGGGCAGCTACGAGCAGTACTTC.

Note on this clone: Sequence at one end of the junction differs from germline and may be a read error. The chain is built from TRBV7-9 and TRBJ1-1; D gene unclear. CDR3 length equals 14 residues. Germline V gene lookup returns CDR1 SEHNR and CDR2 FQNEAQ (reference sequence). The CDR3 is CSSSLGNSYTEAFF. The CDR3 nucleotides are TGTTCCAGCAGCTTAGGTAACAGCTACACTGAAGCTTTCTTT.

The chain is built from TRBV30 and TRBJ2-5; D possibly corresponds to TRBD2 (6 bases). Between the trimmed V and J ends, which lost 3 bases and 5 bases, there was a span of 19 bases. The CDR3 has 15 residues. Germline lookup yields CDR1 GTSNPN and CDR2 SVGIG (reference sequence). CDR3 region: CAWRWEAGSGETQYF. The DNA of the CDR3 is TGTGCCTGGAGGTGGGAGGCCGGGAGTGGGGAGACCCAGTACTTC.

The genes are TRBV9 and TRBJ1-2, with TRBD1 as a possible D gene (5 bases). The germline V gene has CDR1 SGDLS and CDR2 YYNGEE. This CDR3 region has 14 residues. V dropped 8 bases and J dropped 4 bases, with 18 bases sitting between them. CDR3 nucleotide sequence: TGTGCCAGTGAAGGCAGCGACAGCGCCTATGGCTACACCTTC. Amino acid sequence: CASEGSDSAYGYTF. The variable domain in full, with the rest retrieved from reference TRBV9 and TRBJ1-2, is DSGVTQTPKHLITATGQRVTLRCSPRSGDLSVYWYQQSLDQGLQFLIQYYNGEERAKGNILERFSAQQFPDLHSELNLSSLELGDSALYFCASEGSDSAYGYTFGSGTRLTVV.

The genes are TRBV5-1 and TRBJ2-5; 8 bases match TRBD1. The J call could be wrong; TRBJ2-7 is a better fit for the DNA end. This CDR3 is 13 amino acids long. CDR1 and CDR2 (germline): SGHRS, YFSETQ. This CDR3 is CASSFYGTGEQYF. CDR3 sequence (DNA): TGCGCCAGCAGCTTCTACGGGACAGGCGAGCAGTACTTC.

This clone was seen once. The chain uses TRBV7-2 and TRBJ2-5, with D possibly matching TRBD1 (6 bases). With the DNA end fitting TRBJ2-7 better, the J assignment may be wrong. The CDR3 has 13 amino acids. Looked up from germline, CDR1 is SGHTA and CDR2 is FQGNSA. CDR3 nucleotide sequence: TGTGCCAGCAGCTCTGGACAGACTGTCGAGCAGTACTTC. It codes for CASSSGQTVEQYF.

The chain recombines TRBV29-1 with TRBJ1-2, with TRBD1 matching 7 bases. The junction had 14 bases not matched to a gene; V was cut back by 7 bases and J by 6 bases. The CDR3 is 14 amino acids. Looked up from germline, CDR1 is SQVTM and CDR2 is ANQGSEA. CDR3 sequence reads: CSAELVQGIDGYTF. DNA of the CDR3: TGCAGCGCCGAGTTGGTACAGGGGATTGATGGCTACACCTTC.

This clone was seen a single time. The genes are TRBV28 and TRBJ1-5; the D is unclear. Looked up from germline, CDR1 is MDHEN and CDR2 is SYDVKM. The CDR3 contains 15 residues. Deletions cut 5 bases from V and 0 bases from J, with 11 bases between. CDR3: CASSVTEYSNQPQHF. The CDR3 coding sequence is TGTGCCAGCAGTGTGACGGAGTATAGCAATCAGCCCCAGCATTTT.

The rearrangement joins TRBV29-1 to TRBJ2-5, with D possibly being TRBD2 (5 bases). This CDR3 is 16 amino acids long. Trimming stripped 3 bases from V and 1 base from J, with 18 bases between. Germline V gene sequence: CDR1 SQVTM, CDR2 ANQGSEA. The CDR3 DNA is TGCAGCGTTGAGGGCGGGCACAAGGGATCCCAAGAGACCCAGTACTTC. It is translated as CSVEGGHKGSQETQYF.

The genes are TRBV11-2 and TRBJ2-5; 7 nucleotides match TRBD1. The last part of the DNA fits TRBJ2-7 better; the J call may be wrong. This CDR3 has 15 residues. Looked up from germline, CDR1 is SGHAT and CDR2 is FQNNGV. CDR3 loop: CASSDDRDFSYEQYF. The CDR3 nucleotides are TGTGCCAGCAGCGATGACAGGGATTTTTCCTACGAGCAGTACTTC.

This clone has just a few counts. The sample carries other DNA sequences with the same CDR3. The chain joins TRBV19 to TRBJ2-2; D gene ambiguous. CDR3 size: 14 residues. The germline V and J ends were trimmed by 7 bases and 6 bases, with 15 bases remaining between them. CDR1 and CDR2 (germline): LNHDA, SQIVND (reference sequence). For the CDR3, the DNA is TGTGCCAGTAACTCGCCTTATGTAGCCGGGGAGCTGTTTTTT. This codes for CASNSPYVAGELFF.

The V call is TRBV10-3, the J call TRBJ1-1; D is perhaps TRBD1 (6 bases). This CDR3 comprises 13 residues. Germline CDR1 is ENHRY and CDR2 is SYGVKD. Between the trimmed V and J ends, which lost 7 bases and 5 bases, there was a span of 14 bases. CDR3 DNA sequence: TGTGCCATCAAGCCTACAGGGCGAACTGAAGCTTTCTTT. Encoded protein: CAIKPTGRTEAFF.

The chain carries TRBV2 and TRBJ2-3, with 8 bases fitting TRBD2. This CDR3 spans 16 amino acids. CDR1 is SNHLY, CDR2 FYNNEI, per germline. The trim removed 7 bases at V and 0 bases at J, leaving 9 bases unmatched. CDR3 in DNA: TGTGCCAGCATAAAAACTAGCGGAACTAGCACAGATACGCAGTATTTT. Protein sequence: CASIKTSGTSTDTQYF.

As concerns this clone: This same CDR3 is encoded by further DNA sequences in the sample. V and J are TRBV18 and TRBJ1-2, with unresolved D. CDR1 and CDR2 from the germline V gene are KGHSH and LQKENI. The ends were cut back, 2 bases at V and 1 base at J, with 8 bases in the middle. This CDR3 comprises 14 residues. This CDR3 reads CASSPSGVNYGYTF. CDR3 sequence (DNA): TGTGCCAGCTCACCATCCGGAGTTAACTATGGCTACACCTTC.

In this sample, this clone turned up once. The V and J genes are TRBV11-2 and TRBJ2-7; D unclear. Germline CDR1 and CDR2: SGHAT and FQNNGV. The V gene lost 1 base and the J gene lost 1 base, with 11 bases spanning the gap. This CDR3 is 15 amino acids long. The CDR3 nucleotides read TGTGCCAGCAGCTTAGGAACGGTCCGTTCCTACGAGCAGTACTTC. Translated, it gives CASSLGTVRSYEQYF.

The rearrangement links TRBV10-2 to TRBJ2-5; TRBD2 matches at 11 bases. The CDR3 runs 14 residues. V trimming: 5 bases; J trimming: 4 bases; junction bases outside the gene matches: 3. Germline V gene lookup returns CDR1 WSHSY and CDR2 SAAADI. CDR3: CASSPTSGIETQYF. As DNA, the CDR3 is TGCGCCAGCAGTCCGACTAGCGGGATAGAGACCCAGTACTTC.

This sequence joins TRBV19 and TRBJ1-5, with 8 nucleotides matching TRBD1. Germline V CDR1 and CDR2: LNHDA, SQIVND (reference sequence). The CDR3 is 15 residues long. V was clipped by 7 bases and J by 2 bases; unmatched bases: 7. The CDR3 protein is CASTGTGSGNQPQHF. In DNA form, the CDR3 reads TGTGCCAGTACCGGGACAGGCTCAGGCAATCAGCCCCAGCATTTT.

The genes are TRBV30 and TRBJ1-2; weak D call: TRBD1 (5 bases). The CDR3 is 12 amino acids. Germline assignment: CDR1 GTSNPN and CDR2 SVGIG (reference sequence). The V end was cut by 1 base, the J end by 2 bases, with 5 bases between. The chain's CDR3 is CAWSAGNYGYTF. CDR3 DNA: TGTGCCTGGAGTGCAGGGAACTATGGCTACACCTTC. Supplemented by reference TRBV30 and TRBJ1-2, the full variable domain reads SQTIHQWPATLVQPVGSPLSLECTVEGTSNPNLYWYRQAAGRGLQLLFYSVGIGQISSEVPQNLSASRPQDRQFILSSKKLLLSDSGFYLCAWSAGNYGYTFGSGTRLTVV.

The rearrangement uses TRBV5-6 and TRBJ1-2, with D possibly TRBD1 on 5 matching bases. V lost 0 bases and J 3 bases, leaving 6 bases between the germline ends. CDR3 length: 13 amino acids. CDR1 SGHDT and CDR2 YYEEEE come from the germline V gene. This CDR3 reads CASSLGQYYGYTF. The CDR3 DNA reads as TGTGCCAGCAGCTTGGGACAGTACTATGGCTACACCTTC.

In DNA form, the CDR3 reads TGTGCCAGCATCCGACTAGCGGGCAGCACAGATACGCAGTATTTT. Protein: CASIRLAGSTDTQYF. The chain combines TRBV6-1 with TRBJ2-3, with 10 bases that match TRBD2. This CDR3 contains 15 residues. V gave up 7 bases and J gave up 0 bases; unmatched junction bases: 4. Germline CDR1 MNHNS, CDR2 SASEGT.

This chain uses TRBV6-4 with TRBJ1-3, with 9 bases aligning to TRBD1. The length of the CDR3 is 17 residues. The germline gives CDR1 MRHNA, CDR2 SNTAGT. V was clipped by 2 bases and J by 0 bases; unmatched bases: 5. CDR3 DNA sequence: TGTGCCAGCAGTGACCTTGGGACAGGGAGCTCTGGAAACACCATATATTTT. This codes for CASSDLGTGSSGNTIYF.

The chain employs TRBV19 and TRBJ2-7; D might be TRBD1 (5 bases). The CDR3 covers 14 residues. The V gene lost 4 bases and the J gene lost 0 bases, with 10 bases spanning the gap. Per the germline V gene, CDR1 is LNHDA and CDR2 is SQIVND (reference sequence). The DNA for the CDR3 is TGTGCCAGTAGTAGACAGAAGAGCTCCTACGAGCAGTACTTC. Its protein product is CASSRQKSSYEQYF.

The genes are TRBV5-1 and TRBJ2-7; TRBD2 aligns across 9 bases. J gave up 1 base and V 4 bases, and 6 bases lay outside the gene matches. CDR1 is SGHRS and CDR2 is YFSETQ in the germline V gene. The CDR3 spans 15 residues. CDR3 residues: CASSTGTSSSYEQYF. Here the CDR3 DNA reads TGCGCCAGCAGCACCGGGACTAGCTCTTCCTACGAGCAGTACTTC. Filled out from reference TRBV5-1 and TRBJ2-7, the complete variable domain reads KAGVTQTPRYLIKTRGQQVTLSCSPISGHRSVSWYQQTPGQGLQFLFEYFSETQRNKGNFPGRFSGRQFSNSRSEMNVSTLELGDSALYLCASSTGTSSSYEQYFGPGTRLTVT.

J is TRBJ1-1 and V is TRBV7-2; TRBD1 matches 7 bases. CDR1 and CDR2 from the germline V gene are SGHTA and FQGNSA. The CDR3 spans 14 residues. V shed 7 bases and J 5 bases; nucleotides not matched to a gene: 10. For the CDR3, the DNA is TGTGCCAGCAACAAAGAGGGGGCGAGTACTGAAGCTTTCTTT. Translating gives CASNKEGASTEAFF.

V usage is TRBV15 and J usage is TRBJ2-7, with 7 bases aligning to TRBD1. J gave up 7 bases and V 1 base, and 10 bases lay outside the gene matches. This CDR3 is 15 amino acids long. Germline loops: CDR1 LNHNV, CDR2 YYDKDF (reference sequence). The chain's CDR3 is CATSRVRQGLREQYF. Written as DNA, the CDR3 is TGTGCCACCAGCAGAGTGAGACAGGGTTTAAGGGAGCAGTACTTC.